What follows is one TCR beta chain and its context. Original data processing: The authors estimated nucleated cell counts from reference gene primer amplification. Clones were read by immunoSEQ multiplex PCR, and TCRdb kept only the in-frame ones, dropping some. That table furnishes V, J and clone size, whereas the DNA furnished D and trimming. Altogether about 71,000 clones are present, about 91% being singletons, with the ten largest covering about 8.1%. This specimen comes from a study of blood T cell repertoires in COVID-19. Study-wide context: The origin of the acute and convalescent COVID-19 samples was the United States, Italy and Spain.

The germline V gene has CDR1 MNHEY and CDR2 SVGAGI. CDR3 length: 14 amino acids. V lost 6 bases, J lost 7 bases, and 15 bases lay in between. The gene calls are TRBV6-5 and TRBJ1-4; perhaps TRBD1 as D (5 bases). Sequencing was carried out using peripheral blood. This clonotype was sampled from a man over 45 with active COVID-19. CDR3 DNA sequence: TGTGCCAGCAGCCCCGGCGGAGGGACTGAAAAACTGTTTTTT. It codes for CASSPGGGTEKLFF.